These 6 T cell receptor beta chains came from one sample sequenced in a study of T cell responses to AZD1222 COVID-19 vaccine. Clones were sequenced by immunoSEQ multiplex PCR, and TCRdb holds only the in-frame ones, with some missing. Here the sample spans 15,000 to 20,000 clones, over 85% being singletons. Sequenced here: peripheral blood, sampled 28 days after the second AZD1222 dose. These receptors were collected from an adult who received the AZD1222 COVID-19 vaccine.

V usage is TRBV7-3 and J usage is TRBJ2-2, with D tentatively TRBD1 (5 bases). This CDR3 has 15 amino acids. V lost 2 bases and J 2 bases, leaving 9 bases between the germline ends. Germline loops: CDR1 SGHTA, CDR2 FQGTGA. CDR3 region: CASSLGGANTGELFF. The CDR3 DNA reads as TGTGCCAGCAGCTTAGGTGGGGCAAACACCGGGGAGCTGTTTTTT.

This rearrangement joins TRBV7-2 to TRBJ1-6, with D hard to call. The V and J ends lost 5 bases and 8 bases respectively, with 10 bases between them. Germline CDR1 and CDR2: SGHTA and FQGNSA. CDR3 length equals 13 residues. CDR3 DNA: TGTGCCAGCAGCCCTCGGGTAGATTCACCCCTCCACTTT. Translation: CASSPRVDSPLHF.

The chain carries TRBV5-1 and TRBJ1-3; tentatively, D is TRBD1 (5 bases). From germline, CDR1 is SGHRS and CDR2 YFSETQ. The CDR3 covers 14 residues. Trimming took off 8 bases at V and 1 base at J, with 13 bases between the two ends. The CDR3 sequence: CASTQGGSGNTIYF. The CDR3, as DNA: TGCGCCAGTACCCAGGGTGGATCTGGAAACACCATATATTTT.

The chain joins TRBV7-2 to TRBJ2-5, with a weak D call TRBD2 (5 bases). Looked up from germline, CDR1 is SGHTA and CDR2 is FQGNSA. The CDR3 is 14 residues long. Trimming pared 3 bases from V and 7 bases from J, leaving 15 bases between. The CDR3 reads CASSFGSLGGTQYF. CDR3 nucleotides: TGTGCCAGCAGCTTCGGCTCCCTCGGAGGGACCCAGTACTTC. The complete variable domain, with remaining parts taken from reference TRBV7-2 and TRBJ2-5, reads GAGVSQSPSNKVTEKGKDVELRCDPISGHTALYWYRQSLGQGLEFLIYFQGNSAPDKSGLPSDRFSAERTGGSVSTLTIQRTQQEDSAVYLCASSFGSLGGTQYFGPGTRLLVL.

This chain joins TRBV5-4 and TRBJ2-7; D unclear. The germline V gene has CDR1 SGHNT and CDR2 YYREEE (reference sequence). This CDR3 contains 15 residues. V was pared by 0 bases and J by 5 bases, with 15 bases between. CDR3 amino acids: CASSLDMASPNEQYV. The DNA of the CDR3 is TGTGCCAGCAGCTTGGATATGGCCTCGCCAAACGAGCAGTACGTC.

This clone was found once. The chain uses TRBV4-2 and TRBJ2-2; 7 bases align to TRBD2. Trimming at V came to 0 bases and at J to 5 bases, leaving 9 bases not matched to a gene. This CDR3 is 17 amino acids long. Per germline, CDR1 LGHNA and CDR2 YNFKEQ. Written as DNA, the CDR3 is TGTGCCAGCAGCCAAGAGGCGGTCGGGAGGCAAACCGGGGAGCTGTTTTTT. Amino acids: CASSQEAVGRQTGELFF.